This entry is about one TCR beta chain. This sample is drawn from a study of cytomegalovirus exposure and HLA in healthy donors. V was clipped by 3 bases and J by 5 bases; unmatched bases: 11. This CDR3 has 17 amino acids. Germline V gives CDR1 SGHNT, CDR2 YYREEE (reference sequence). PCR primers comprised 60 Vbeta and 13 Jbeta primers. Clones were sequenced by immunoSEQ multiplex PCR, and TCRdb holds only the in-frame ones, with some missing. The sample lists tens of thousands of clones; 60% to 80% were seen once. Material: PBMCs. The V and J genes are TRBV5-4 and TRBJ2-2, with 9 bases fitting TRBD1. The source is a man aged 30-40 years in good health and CMV-seronegative. The chain's CDR3 is CASSSPPGTGRTGELFF. The CDR3 DNA reads TGTGCCAGCAGCTCCCCGCCTGGGACAGGGAGGACCGGGGAGCTGTTTTTT.